Reported below is one T cell receptor beta chain. cDNA came from roughly 0.5 to 1 ug RNA primed by random hexamers. TCRdb passed the immunoSEQ multiplex PCR reads through MiXCR, listing each CDR3 protein once. This table holds some 200,000 distinct CDR3 sequences, around 95% found once. Germline CDR1 SGHTA, CDR2 FQGNSA. V dropped 5 bases and J dropped 2 bases, with 12 bases sitting between them. There are 14 residues in the CDR3. The data were taken from a study of CD8 T cells in Susac syndrome. Peripheral blood CD8+ and CD4+ T cells were profiled by TCR beta sequencing. The clonotype comes from a human donor with Susac syndrome. The V gene is TRBV7-2, the J gene TRBJ2-5; no definite D call. Sequencing input: CD4+ T cells from PBMCs. DNA for the CDR3: TGTGCCAGCAGCCAGGAGCATGGGCAAGAGACCCAGTACTTC. Amino acid sequence: CASSQEHGQETQYF.